The rows below give T cell receptor beta chains drawn from one sample of a study of OX40 agonist ivuxolimab in advanced cancers. Assay used: immunoSEQ multiplex PCR; TCRdb lists only in-frame clones, some missing. The repertoire includes roughly 57,000 clones, roughly 80% of them detected once, and 13% sits in the top ten. The sequencing used CD4+ or CD8+ T cells sorted from blood, collected in a trial of the OX40 agonist ivuxolimab. These receptors all come from an adult with an advanced solid tumor such as melanoma, head and neck, liver or kidney cancer. Each CDR3 is given with its conserved first and last residue. The order of the fields is D gene, CDR3 length, V gene, J gene, clone size, CDR3 protein, CDR3 DNA. The D gene is left open where the match is weak. For some rows the clone size is stated as once, few or many, or as a class when expanded; others skip it.

d_call: -
cdr3_length: 13
v_call: TRBV6-1
j_call: TRBJ1-2
clone_size: -
cdr3_aa: CASSQDRFDGYTF
cdr3_nt: TGTGCCAGCAGTCAGGACAGATTCGATGGCTACACCTTC

d_call: -
cdr3_length: 15
v_call: TRBV7-2
j_call: TRBJ1-1
clone_size: -
cdr3_aa: CASSLAGQGNTEAFF
cdr3_nt: TGTGCCAGCAGCTTAGCGGGGCAGGGGAACACTGAAGCTTTCTTT

d_call: TRBD2
cdr3_length: 16
v_call: TRBV10-3
j_call: TRBJ2-1
clone_size: -
cdr3_aa: CAISPVGGGSYNEQFF
cdr3_nt: TGTGCCATCAGTCCAGTCGGCGGGGGCTCCTACAATGAGCAGTTCTTC

d_call: -
cdr3_length: 14
v_call: TRBV30
j_call: TRBJ2-5
clone_size: -
cdr3_aa: CAWSEGFSQETQYF
cdr3_nt: TGTGCCTGGTCGGAAGGCTTTTCTCAAGAGACCCAGTACTTC

d_call: -
cdr3_length: 13
v_call: TRBV10-3
j_call: TRBJ1-1
clone_size: -
cdr3_aa: CAIKDSVNTEAFF
cdr3_nt: TGTGCCATCAAGGACAGCGTCAACACTGAAGCTTTCTTT

d_call: TRBD1
cdr3_length: 19
v_call: TRBV7-6
j_call: TRBJ2-2
clone_size: once
cdr3_aa: CASSHRDRETRANTGELFF
cdr3_nt: TGTGCCAGCAGCCACCGGGACAGGGAAACGAGGGCGAACACCGGGGAGCTGTTTTTT

d_call: TRBD2
cdr3_length: 16
v_call: TRBV7-9
j_call: TRBJ2-5
clone_size: -
cdr3_aa: CASSNLAGAFRETQYF
cdr3_nt: TGTGCCAGCAGCAACCTGGCGGGAGCGTTCAGGGAGACCCAGTACTTC

d_call: TRBD1
cdr3_length: 14
v_call: TRBV19
j_call: TRBJ1-4
clone_size: -
cdr3_aa: CASSSRTGNEKLFF
cdr3_nt: TGTGCCAGTAGTTCCCGGACAGGGAATGAAAAACTGTTTTTT

d_call: -
cdr3_length: 18
v_call: TRBV5-6
j_call: TRBJ2-6
clone_size: -
cdr3_aa: CASSWGTAGNSGANVLTF
cdr3_nt: TGTGCCAGCAGCTGGGGCACGGCGGGGAACTCTGGGGCCAACGTCCTGACTTTC

d_call: -
cdr3_length: 13
v_call: TRBV7-2
j_call: TRBJ2-3
clone_size: once
cdr3_aa: CASSSRGTDTQYF
cdr3_nt: TGTGCCAGCAGCTCCAGAGGGACAGATACGCAGTATTTT

d_call: -
cdr3_length: 15
v_call: TRBV11-2
j_call: TRBJ1-4
clone_size: -
cdr3_aa: CASSPRHPGQEKLFF
cdr3_nt: TGTGCCAGCAGCCCACGCCACCCCGGCCAGGAAAAACTGTTTTTT

d_call: TRBD2
cdr3_length: 15
v_call: TRBV19
j_call: TRBJ2-1
clone_size: -
cdr3_aa: CASSTSGISYNEQFF
cdr3_nt: TGTGCCAGTTCGACTAGCGGGATTTCCTACAATGAGCAGTTCTTC

d_call: -
cdr3_length: 14
v_call: TRBV19
j_call: TRBJ2-7
clone_size: -
cdr3_aa: CASSAQQGVYEQYF
cdr3_nt: TGTGCCAGTAGTGCTCAACAGGGAGTCTACGAGCAGTACTTC

d_call: TRBD2
cdr3_length: 13
v_call: TRBV27
j_call: TRBJ2-7
clone_size: -
cdr3_aa: CASRPSGSYEQYF
cdr3_nt: TGTGCCAGCAGGCCTAGCGGGAGCTACGAGCAGTACTTC

d_call: -
cdr3_length: 13
v_call: TRBV18
j_call: TRBJ2-3
clone_size: once
cdr3_aa: CASCDRTTDTQYF
cdr3_nt: TGTGCCAGCTGCGACAGGACCACAGATACGCAGTATTTT

d_call: -
cdr3_length: 14
v_call: TRBV28
j_call: TRBJ1-5
clone_size: few
cdr3_aa: CASCGTQSNQPQHF
cdr3_nt: TGTGCCAGCTGCGGGACTCAGAGCAATCAGCCCCAGCATTTT

d_call: TRBD1
cdr3_length: 16
v_call: TRBV11-2
j_call: TRBJ2-2
clone_size: -
cdr3_aa: CASSLSGTVRTGELFF
cdr3_nt: TGTGCCAGCAGCTTATCCGGGACAGTCCGCACCGGGGAGCTGTTTTTT

d_call: -
cdr3_length: 16
v_call: TRBV19
j_call: TRBJ2-2
clone_size: -
cdr3_aa: CASSILAGAGTGELFF
cdr3_nt: TGTGCCAGTAGTATACTAGCAGGGGCGGGCACCGGGGAGCTGTTTTTT

d_call: -
cdr3_length: 12
v_call: TRBV11-2
j_call: TRBJ2-3
clone_size: -
cdr3_aa: CASSLTTDTQYF
cdr3_nt: TGTGCCAGCAGCTTAACGACAGATACGCAGTATTTT

d_call: -
cdr3_length: 14
v_call: TRBV10-1
j_call: TRBJ2-1
clone_size: -
cdr3_aa: CASSVTDSYNEQFF
cdr3_nt: TGCGCCAGCAGTGTAACTGACTCCTACAATGAGCAGTTCTTC

d_call: -
cdr3_length: 16
v_call: TRBV7-2
j_call: TRBJ2-2
clone_size: -
cdr3_aa: CASSLERRADTGELFF
cdr3_nt: TGTGCCAGCAGCTTAGAACGGCGGGCAGACACCGGGGAGCTGTTTTTT

d_call: TRBD1
cdr3_length: 14
v_call: TRBV7-9
j_call: TRBJ2-7
clone_size: -
cdr3_aa: CASSFGAGGDEQYF
cdr3_nt: TGTGCCAGCAGCTTCGGGGCAGGGGGCGACGAGCAGTACTTC

d_call: -
cdr3_length: 14
v_call: TRBV30
j_call: TRBJ1-4
clone_size: -
cdr3_aa: CACDRGRVEEKLFF
cdr3_nt: TGTGCCTGCGACCGAGGACGGGTTGAAGAAAAACTGTTTTTT

d_call: -
cdr3_length: 15
v_call: TRBV28
j_call: TRBJ2-7
clone_size: -
cdr3_aa: CASGSGSASSYEQYF
cdr3_nt: TGTGCCAGCGGGTCGGGTAGCGCGAGCTCCTACGAGCAGTACTTC

d_call: -
cdr3_length: 16
v_call: TRBV7-9
j_call: TRBJ2-1
clone_size: -
cdr3_aa: CASSLLLGTLYNEQFF
cdr3_nt: TGTGCCAGCAGCTTACTTTTGGGGACTTTATACAATGAGCAGTTCTTC

d_call: TRBD1
cdr3_length: 16
v_call: TRBV11-3
j_call: TRBJ1-1
clone_size: -
cdr3_aa: CASSLGQGSRNTEAFF
cdr3_nt: TGTGCCAGCAGCTTGGGACAGGGGAGCCGGAACACTGAAGCTTTCTTT

d_call: -
cdr3_length: 11
v_call: TRBV7-6
j_call: TRBJ2-5
clone_size: -
cdr3_aa: CASSSQETQYF
cdr3_nt: TGTGCCAGCAGCTCACAAGAGACCCAGTACTTC

d_call: -
cdr3_length: 14
v_call: TRBV19
j_call: TRBJ1-5
clone_size: -
cdr3_aa: CASSPRGNNQPQHF
cdr3_nt: TGTGCCAGTAGTCCGAGAGGGAACAATCAGCCCCAGCATTTT

d_call: -
cdr3_length: 15
v_call: TRBV11-2
j_call: TRBJ1-6
clone_size: -
cdr3_aa: CASSLRAGGNSPLHF
cdr3_nt: TGTGCCAGCAGCTTAAGGGCAGGCGGTAATTCACCCCTCCACTTT

d_call: TRBD1
cdr3_length: 15
v_call: TRBV7-2
j_call: TRBJ2-7
clone_size: -
cdr3_aa: CASSRGTGGGPGQYF
cdr3_nt: TGTGCCAGCAGCCGAGGGACAGGGGGCGGACCAGGGCAGTACTTC

d_call: TRBD2
cdr3_length: 15
v_call: TRBV7-2
j_call: TRBJ2-3
clone_size: -
cdr3_aa: CASSLAGGNGDTQYF
cdr3_nt: TGTGCCAGCAGCTTGGCGGGGGGAAATGGGGATACGCAGTATTTT

d_call: TRBD1
cdr3_length: 15
v_call: TRBV5-6
j_call: TRBJ1-3
clone_size: -
cdr3_aa: CASSLGQGYSGTIYF
cdr3_nt: TGTGCCAGCAGCTTGGGACAGGGCTATTCCGGCACCATATATTTT

d_call: -
cdr3_length: 11
v_call: TRBV6-6
j_call: TRBJ2-1
clone_size: -
cdr3_aa: CASSDHPEQFF
cdr3_nt: TGTGCCAGCAGTGACCACCCTGAGCAGTTCTTC

d_call: -
cdr3_length: 14
v_call: TRBV25-1
j_call: TRBJ1-1
clone_size: once
cdr3_aa: CASSYYGQNTEAFF
cdr3_nt: TGTGCCAGCTCTTACTACGGACAGAACACTGAAGCTTTCTTT

d_call: -
cdr3_length: 15
v_call: TRBV27
j_call: TRBJ2-1
clone_size: -
cdr3_aa: CASRWAGPPYNEQFF
cdr3_nt: TGTGCCAGCCGTTGGGCCGGGCCACCCTACAATGAGCAGTTCTTC

d_call: -
cdr3_length: 18
v_call: TRBV19
j_call: TRBJ2-7
clone_size: -
cdr3_aa: CASSPRGRRSSYSYEQYF
cdr3_nt: TGTGCCAGTAGTCCACGGGGCCGTCGATCTTCCTACTCCTACGAGCAGTACTTC

d_call: TRBD2
cdr3_length: 17
v_call: TRBV6-1
j_call: TRBJ2-7
clone_size: -
cdr3_aa: CASSDPRLAGGSYEQYF
cdr3_nt: TGTGCCAGCAGTGACCCCCGACTAGCGGGTGGCTCCTACGAGCAGTACTTC

d_call: -
cdr3_length: 16
v_call: TRBV5-1
j_call: TRBJ2-7
clone_size: -
cdr3_aa: CASSVRIASSPYEQYF
cdr3_nt: TGCGCCAGCAGCGTGCGGATAGCGAGTTCCCCCTACGAGCAGTACTTC

d_call: TRBD1
cdr3_length: 17
v_call: TRBV18
j_call: TRBJ1-3
clone_size: once
cdr3_aa: CASSPLGQGNSGNTIYF
cdr3_nt: TGTGCCAGCTCACCCCTCGGACAGGGAAACTCTGGAAACACCATATATTTT

d_call: -
cdr3_length: 13
v_call: TRBV30
j_call: TRBJ2-3
clone_size: -
cdr3_aa: CARGQRERDTQYF
cdr3_nt: TGTGCCCGGGGCCAGAGGGAACGGGATACGCAGTATTTT

d_call: -
cdr3_length: 12
v_call: TRBV28
j_call: TRBJ1-5
clone_size: -
cdr3_aa: CASSFLRQPQHF
cdr3_nt: TGTGCCAGCAGTTTTTTACGGCAGCCCCAGCATTTT

d_call: -
cdr3_length: 13
v_call: TRBV11-3
j_call: TRBJ2-5
clone_size: -
cdr3_aa: CASSPGTGGTQYF
cdr3_nt: TGTGCCAGCAGCCCGGGGACCGGCGGGACCCAGTACTTC

d_call: TRBD1
cdr3_length: 15
v_call: TRBV5-1
j_call: TRBJ1-5
clone_size: once
cdr3_aa: CASSYGGTANQPQHF
cdr3_nt: TGCGCCAGCAGCTATGGCGGGACAGCTAATCAGCCCCAGCATTTT

d_call: -
cdr3_length: 11
v_call: TRBV20-1
j_call: TRBJ2-1
clone_size: -
cdr3_aa: CSARREGRQFF
cdr3_nt: TGCAGTGCTAGACGCGAGGGACGGCAGTTCTTC